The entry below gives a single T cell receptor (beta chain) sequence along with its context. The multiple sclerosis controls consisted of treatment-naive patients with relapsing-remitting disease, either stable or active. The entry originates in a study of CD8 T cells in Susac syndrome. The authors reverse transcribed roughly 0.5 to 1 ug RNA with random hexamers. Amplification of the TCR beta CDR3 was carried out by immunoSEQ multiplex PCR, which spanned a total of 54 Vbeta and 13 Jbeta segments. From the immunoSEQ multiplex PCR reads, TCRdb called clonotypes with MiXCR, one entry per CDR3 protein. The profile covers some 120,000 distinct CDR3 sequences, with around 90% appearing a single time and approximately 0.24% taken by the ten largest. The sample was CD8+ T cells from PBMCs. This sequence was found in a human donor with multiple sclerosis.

The CDR3 protein is CASSFPTSGSPNEQFF. CDR3 bases: TGCGCCAGCAGCTTTCCCACTAGCGGGAGCCCCAATGAGCAGTTCTTC. The chain combines TRBV5-1 with TRBJ2-1; the match to TRBD2 covers 11 bases. This CDR3 contains 16 residues. CDR1 is SGHRS and CDR2 is YFSETQ in the germline V gene. The V and J ends lost 2 bases and 6 bases, in that order; junction bases with no gene match: 7.